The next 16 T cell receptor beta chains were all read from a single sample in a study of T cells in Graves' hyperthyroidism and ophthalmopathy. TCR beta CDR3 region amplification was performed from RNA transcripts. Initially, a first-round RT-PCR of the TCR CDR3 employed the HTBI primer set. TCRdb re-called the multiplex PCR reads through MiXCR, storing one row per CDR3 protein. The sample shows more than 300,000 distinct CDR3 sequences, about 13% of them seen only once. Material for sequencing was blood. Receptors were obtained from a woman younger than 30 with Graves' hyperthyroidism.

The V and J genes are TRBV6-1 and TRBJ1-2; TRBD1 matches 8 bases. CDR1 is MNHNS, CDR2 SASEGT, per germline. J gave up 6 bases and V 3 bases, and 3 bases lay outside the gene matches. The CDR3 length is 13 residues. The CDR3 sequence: CASSEPGGDGYTF. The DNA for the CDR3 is TGTGCCAGCAGTGAGCCAGGGGGCGATGGCTACACCTTC.

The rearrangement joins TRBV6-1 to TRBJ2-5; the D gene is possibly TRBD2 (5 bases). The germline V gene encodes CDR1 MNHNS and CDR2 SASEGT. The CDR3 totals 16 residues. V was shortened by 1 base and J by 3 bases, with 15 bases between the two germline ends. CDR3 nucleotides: TGTGCCAGCAGTGAAGGAGGCGGGCCCCGGGAAGAGACCCAGTACTTC. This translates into CASSEGGGPREETQYF.

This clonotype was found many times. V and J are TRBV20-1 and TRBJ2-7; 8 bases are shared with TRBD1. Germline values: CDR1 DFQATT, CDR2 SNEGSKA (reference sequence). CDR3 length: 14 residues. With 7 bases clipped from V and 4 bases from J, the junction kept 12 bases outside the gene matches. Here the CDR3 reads CSGRPGQEWYEQYF. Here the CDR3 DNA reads TGCAGTGGTCGGCCGGGACAGGAATGGTACGAGCAGTACTTC.

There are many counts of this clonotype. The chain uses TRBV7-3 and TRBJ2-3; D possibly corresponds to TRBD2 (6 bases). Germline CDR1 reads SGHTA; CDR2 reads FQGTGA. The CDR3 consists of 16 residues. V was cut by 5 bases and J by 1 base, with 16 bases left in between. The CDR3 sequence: CASSHHRGEGTDTQYF. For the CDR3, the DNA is TGTGCCAGCAGCCATCACCGCGGGGAGGGCACAGATACGCAGTATTTT.

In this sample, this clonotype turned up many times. The CDR3 DNA reads as TGTGCCAGCAGCTTGCGAGGGCAGGGCCTCTCCTACACCTTC. Residues: CASSLRGQGLSYTF. V and J are TRBV7-8 and TRBJ1-2; a possible D gene is TRBD1 (5 bases). The V end was cut by 3 bases, the J end by 10 bases, with 18 bases between. The CDR3 loop spans 14 amino acids. Germline V CDR1 and CDR2: SGHVS, FQNEAQ.

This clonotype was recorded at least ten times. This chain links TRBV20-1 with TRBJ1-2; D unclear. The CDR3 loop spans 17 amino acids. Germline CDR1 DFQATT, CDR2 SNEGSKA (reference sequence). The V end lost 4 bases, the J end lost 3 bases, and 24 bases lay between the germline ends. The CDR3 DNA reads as TGCAGTGCTATGCTCTACTCATTCTTGGACGGTTACTATGGCTACACCTTC. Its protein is CSAMLYSFLDGYYGYTF.

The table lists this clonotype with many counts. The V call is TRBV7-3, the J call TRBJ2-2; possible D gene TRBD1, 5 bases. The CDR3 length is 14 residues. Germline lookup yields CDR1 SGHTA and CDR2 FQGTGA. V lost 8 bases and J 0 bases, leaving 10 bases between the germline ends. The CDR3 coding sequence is TGTGCCAGCCGACAGAATACGAACACCGGGGAGCTGTTTTTT. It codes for CASRQNTNTGELFF.

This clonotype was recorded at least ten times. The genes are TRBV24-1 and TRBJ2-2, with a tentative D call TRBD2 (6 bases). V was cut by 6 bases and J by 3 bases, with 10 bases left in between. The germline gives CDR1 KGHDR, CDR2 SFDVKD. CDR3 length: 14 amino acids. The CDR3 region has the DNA TGTGCCACCAGTCCGGGGGAGTACACCGGGGAGCTGTTTTTT. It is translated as CATSPGEYTGELFF.

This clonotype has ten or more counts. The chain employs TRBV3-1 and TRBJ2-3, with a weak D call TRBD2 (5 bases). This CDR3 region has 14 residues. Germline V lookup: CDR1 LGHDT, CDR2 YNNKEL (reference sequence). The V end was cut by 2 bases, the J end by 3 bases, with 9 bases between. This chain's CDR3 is CASSQYRGTDTQYF. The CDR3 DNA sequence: TGTGCCAGCAGCCAATACCGAGGGACAGATACGCAGTATTTT.

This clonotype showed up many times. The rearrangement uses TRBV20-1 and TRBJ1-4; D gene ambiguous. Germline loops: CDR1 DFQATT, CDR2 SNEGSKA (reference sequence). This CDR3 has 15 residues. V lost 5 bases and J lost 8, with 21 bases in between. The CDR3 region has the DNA TGCAGTGCTCACGGCACCGGGAACCTCAGGGAAAAACTGTTTTTT. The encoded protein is CSAHGTGNLREKLFF.

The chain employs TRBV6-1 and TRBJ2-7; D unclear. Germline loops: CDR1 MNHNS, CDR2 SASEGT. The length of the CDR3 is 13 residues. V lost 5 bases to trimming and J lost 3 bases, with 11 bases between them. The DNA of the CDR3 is TGTGCCAGCAGTCACCAACAGAGCTACGAGCAGTACTTC. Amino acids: CASSHQQSYEQYF.

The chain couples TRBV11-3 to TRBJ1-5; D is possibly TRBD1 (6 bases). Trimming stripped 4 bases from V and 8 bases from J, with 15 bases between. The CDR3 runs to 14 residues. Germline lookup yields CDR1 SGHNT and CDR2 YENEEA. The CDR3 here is CASSSGQRCEPQHF. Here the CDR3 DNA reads TGTGCCAGCAGCTCAGGACAGAGATGCGAGCCCCAGCATTTT.

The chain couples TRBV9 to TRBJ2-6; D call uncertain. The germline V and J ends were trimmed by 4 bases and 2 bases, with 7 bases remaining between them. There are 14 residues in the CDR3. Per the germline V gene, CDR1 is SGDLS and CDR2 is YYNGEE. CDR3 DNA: TGTGCCAGCAGCACCATAACTGGGGCCAACGTCCTGACTTTC. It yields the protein CASSTITGANVLTF.

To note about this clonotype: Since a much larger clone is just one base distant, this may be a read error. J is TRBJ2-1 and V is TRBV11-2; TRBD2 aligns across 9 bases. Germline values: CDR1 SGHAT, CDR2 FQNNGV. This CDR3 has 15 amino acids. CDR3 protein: CASSLGLAGNNEQSF. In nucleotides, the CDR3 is TGTGCCAGCAGCTTAGGGCTAGCGGGGAACAATGAGCAGTCCTTC.

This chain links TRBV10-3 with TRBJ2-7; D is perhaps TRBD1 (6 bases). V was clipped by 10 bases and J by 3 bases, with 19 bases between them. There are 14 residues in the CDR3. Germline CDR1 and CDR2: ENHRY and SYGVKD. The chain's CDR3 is CATRQDSPIYEQYF. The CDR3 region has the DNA TGTGCCACGCGACAGGACTCACCCATCTACGAGCAGTACTTC.

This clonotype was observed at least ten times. CDR3 nucleotide sequence: TGCAGTGCTAGGACAGTTAGCAATCAGCCCCAGCATTTT. It yields the protein CSARTVSNQPQHF. The gene calls are TRBV20-1 and TRBJ1-5, with D perhaps TRBD1 (5 bases). The CDR3 loop spans 13 amino acids. Per germline, CDR1 DFQATT and CDR2 SNEGSKA (reference sequence). The V gene lost 3 bases and the J gene lost 0 bases, with 6 bases spanning the gap.